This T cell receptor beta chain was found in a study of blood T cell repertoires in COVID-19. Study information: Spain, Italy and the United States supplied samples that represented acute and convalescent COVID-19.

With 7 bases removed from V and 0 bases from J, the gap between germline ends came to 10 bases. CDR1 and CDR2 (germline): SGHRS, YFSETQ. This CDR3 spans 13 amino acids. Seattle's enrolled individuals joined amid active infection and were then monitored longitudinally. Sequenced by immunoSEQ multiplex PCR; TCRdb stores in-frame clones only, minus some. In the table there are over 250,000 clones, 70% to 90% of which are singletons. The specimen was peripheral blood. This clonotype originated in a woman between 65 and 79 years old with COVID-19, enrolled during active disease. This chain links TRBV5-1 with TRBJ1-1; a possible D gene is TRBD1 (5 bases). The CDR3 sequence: CASQEGLNTEAFF. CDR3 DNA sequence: TGCGCCAGCCAGGAGGGACTGAACACTGAAGCTTTCTTT.